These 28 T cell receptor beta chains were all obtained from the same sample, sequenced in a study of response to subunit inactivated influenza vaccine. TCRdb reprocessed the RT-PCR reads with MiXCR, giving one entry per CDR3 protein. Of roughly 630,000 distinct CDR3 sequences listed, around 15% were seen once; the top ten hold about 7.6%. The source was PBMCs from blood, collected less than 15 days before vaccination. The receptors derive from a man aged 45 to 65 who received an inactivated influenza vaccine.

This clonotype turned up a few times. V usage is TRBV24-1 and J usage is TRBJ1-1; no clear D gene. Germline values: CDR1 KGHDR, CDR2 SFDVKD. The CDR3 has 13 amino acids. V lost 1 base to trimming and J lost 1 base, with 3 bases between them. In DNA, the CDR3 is TGTGCCACCAGTGATTTCGGGAACACTGAAGCTTTCTTT. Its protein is CATSDFGNTEAFF.

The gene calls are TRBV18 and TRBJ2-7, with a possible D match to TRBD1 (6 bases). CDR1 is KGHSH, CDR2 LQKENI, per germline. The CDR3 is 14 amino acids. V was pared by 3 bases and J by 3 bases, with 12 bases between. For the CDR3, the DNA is TGTGCCAGCTCACCCTTGGACAGATTCTACGAGCAGTACTTC. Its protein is CASSPLDRFYEQYF.

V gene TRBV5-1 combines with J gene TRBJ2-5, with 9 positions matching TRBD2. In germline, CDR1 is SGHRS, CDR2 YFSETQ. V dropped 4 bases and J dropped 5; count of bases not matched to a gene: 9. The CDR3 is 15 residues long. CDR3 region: CASSAGAGGTETQYF. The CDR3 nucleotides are TGCGCCAGCAGCGCCGGGGCGGGGGGGACCGAGACCCAGTACTTC.

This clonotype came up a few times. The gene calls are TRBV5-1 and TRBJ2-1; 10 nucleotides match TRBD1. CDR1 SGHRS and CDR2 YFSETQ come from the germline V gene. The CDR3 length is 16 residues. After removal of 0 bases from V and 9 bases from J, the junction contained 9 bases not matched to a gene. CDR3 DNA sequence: TGCGCCAGCAGCTTGGAGCCGGGACAGGGGTGGGGTGAGCAGTTCTTC. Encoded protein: CASSLEPGQGWGEQFF.

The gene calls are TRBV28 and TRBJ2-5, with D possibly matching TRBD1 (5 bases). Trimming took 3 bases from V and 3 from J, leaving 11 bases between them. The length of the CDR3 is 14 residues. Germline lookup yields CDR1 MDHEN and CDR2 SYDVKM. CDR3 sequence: CASSFLDSKETQYF. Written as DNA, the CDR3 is TGTGCCAGCAGTTTCCTTGACAGCAAAGAGACCCAGTACTTC.

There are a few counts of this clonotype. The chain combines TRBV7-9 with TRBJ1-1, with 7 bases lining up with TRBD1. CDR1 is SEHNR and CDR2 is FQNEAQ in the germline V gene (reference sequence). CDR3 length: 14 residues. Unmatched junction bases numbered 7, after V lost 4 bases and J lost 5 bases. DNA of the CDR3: TGTGCCAGCAGCTACGACAGGGCCCGGACTGAAGCTTTCTTT. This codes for CASSYDRARTEAFF.

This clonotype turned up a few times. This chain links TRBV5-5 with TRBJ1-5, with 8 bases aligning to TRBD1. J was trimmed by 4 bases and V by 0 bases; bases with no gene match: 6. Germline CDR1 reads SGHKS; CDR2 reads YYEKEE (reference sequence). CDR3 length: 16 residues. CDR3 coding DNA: TGTGCCAGCAGCTTGGGGCAGGGGGCTCCAAATCAGCCCCAGCATTTT. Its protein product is CASSLGQGAPNQPQHF.

This CDR3 reads CASSLEGTGRAEQYF. The CDR3 DNA is TGTGCCAGCAGCCTTGAGGGGACAGGGAGGGCCGAGCAGTACTTC. The gene calls are TRBV7-2 and TRBJ2-7; 9 nucleotides match TRBD1. Losses at the gene ends were 5 bases for V and 6 bases for J; bases not matched to a gene: 11. The germline V gene encodes CDR1 SGHTA and CDR2 FQGNSA. CDR3 length: 15 amino acids.

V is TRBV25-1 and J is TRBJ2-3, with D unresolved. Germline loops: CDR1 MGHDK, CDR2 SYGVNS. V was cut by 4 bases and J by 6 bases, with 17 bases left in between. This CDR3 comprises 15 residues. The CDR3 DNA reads TGTGCCAGCAGTGCCGTAAGGACCAGCATGGATACGCAGTATTTT. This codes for CASSAVRTSMDTQYF.

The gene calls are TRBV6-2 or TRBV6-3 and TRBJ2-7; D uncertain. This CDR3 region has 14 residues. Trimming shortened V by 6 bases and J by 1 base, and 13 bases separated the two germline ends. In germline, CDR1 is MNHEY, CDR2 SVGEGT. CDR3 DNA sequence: TGTGCCAGCAGCACTCCTAGACAATCCTACGAGCAGTACTTC. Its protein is CASSTPRQSYEQYF.

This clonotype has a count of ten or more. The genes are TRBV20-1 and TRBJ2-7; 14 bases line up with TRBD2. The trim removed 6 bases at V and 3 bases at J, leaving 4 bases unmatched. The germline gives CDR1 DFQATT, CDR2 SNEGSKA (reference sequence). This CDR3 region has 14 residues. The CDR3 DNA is TGCAGTGCCCTCGGGACTAGCGGGAGCTACGAGCAGTACTTC. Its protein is CSALGTSGSYEQYF.

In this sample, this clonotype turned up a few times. The CDR3 nucleotides read TGTGCCAGCAGTTTAGCGCTCGGGACCGGGGAGCTGTTTTTT. It encodes CASSLALGTGELFF. J is TRBJ2-2 and V is TRBV12-3 or TRBV12-4; no definite D call. V gave up 0 bases and J gave up 5 bases, with 7 bases separating them. The CDR3 extends over 14 amino acids.

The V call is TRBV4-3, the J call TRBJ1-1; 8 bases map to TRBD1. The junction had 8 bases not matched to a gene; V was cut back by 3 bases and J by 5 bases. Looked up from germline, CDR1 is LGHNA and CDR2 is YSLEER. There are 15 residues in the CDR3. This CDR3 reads CASSHGQGGWTEAFF. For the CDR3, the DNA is TGCGCCAGCAGCCACGGACAGGGAGGTTGGACTGAAGCTTTCTTT.

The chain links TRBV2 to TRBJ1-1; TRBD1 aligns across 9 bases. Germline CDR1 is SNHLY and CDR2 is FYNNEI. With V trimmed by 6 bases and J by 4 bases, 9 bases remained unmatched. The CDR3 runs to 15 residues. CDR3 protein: CASSFDTGGGTEAFF. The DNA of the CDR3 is TGTGCCAGCAGCTTTGACACAGGGGGCGGCACTGAAGCTTTCTTT. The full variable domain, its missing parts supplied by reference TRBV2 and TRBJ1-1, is EPEVTQTPSHQVTQMGQEVILRCVPISNHLYFYWYRQILGQKVEFLVSFYNNEISEKSEIFDDQFSVERPDGSNFTLKIRSTKLEDSAMYFCASSFDTGGGTEAFFGQGTRLTVV.

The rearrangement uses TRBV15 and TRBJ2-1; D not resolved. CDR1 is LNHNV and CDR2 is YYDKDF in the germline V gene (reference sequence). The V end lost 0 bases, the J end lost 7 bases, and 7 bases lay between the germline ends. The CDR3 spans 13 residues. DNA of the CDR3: TGTGCCACCAGCAGAGAGATATGGAATGAGCAGTTCTTC. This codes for CATSREIWNEQFF. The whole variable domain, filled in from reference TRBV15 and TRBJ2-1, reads DAMVIQNPRYQVTQFGKPVTLSCSQTLNHNVMYWYQQKSSQAPKLLFHYYDKDFNNEADTPDNFQSRRPNTSFCFLDIRSPGLGDTAMYLCATSREIWNEQFFGPGTRLTVL.

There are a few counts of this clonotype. CDR3 loop: CASSLRGPGTSVNNEQFF. The CDR3 nucleotides are TGCGCCAGCAGCTTAAGGGGCCCCGGGACTAGCGTGAACAATGAGCAGTTCTTC. The genes are TRBV5-1 and TRBJ2-1; TRBD2 matches 10 bases. Germline assignment: CDR1 SGHRS and CDR2 YFSETQ. With 2 bases clipped from V and 5 bases from J, the junction kept 13 bases outside the gene matches. The CDR3 extends over 18 amino acids.

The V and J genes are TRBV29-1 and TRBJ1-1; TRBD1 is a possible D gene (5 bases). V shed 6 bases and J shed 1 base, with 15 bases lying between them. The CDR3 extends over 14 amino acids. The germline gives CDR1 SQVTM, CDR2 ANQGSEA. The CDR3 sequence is CSVERQYRNTEAFF. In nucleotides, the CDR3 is TGCAGCGTAGAACGACAGTACCGGAACACTGAAGCTTTCTTT.

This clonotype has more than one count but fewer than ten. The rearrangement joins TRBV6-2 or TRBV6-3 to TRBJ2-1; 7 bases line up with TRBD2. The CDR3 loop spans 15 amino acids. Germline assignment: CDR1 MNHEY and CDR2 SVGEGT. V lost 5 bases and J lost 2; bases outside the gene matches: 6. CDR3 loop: CASSRAGLAYNEQFF. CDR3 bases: TGTGCCAGCAGTAGAGCGGGATTGGCCTACAATGAGCAGTTCTTC.

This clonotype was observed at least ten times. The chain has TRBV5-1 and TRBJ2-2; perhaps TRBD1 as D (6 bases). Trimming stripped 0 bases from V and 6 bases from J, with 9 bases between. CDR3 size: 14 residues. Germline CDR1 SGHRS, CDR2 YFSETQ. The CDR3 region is CASSLVRGAGELFF. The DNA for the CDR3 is TGCGCCAGCAGCTTGGTCAGGGGAGCCGGGGAGCTGTTTTTT.

The CDR3 reads CASSKGASGGEQFF. Written as DNA, the CDR3 is TGTGCCAGCAGCAAAGGGGCTAGCGGGGGGGAGCAGTTCTTC. The rearrangement uses TRBV6-1 and TRBJ2-1; 11 bases map to TRBD2. The germline gives CDR1 MNHNS, CDR2 SASEGT. The CDR3 length is 14 residues. The V gene end was trimmed by 6 bases and the J gene end by 10 bases; junction bases not matched to a gene: 8.

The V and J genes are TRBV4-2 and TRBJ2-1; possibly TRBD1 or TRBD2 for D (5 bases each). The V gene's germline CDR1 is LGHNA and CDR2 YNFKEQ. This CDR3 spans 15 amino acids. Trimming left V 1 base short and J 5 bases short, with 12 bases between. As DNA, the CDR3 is TGTGCCAGCAGCCAAGGAGGGGCCCCGAACAATGAGCAGTTCTTC. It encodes CASSQGGAPNNEQFF.

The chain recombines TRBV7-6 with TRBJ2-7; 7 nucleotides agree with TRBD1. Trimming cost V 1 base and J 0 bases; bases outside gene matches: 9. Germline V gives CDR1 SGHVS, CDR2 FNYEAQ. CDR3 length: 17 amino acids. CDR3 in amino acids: CASSLETVAGGSYEQYF. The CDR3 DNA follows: TGTGCCAGCAGCTTAGAAACTGTGGCAGGGGGCTCCTACGAGCAGTACTTC.

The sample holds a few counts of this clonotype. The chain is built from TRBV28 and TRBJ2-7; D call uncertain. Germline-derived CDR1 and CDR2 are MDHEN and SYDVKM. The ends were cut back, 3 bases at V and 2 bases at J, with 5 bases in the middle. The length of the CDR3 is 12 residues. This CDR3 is CASSLWTYEQYF. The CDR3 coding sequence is TGTGCCAGCAGTTTGTGGACCTACGAGCAGTACTTC.

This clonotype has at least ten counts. CDR3: CAISNGLKPWTSGRGDEQYF. Here the CDR3 DNA reads TGTGCCATCAGCAACGGATTAAAACCTTGGACTAGCGGGAGAGGCGACGAGCAGTACTTC. The chain has TRBV10-3 and TRBJ2-7; the match to TRBD2 covers 13 bases. V was pared by 6 bases and J by 5 bases, with 22 bases of the junction left unmatched. Per germline, CDR1 ENHRY and CDR2 SYGVKD. The CDR3 extends over 20 amino acids.

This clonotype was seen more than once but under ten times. The CDR3 sequence is CASSYQGVVTEAFF. CDR3 DNA: TGCGCCAGCAGCTATCAGGGGGTAGTCACTGAAGCTTTCTTT. The V call is TRBV5-1, the J call TRBJ1-1, with 7 bases aligning to TRBD1. The junction had 6 bases not matched to a gene; V was cut back by 3 bases and J by 4 bases. CDR1 SGHRS and CDR2 YFSETQ come from the germline V gene. CDR3 size: 14 residues.

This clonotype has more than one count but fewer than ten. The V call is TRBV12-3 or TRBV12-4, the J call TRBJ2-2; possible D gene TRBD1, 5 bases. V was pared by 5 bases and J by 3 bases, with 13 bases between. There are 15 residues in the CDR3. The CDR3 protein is CASSPVGPDTGELFF. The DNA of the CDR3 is TGTGCCAGCAGTCCAGTGGGGCCGGACACCGGGGAGCTGTTTTTT.

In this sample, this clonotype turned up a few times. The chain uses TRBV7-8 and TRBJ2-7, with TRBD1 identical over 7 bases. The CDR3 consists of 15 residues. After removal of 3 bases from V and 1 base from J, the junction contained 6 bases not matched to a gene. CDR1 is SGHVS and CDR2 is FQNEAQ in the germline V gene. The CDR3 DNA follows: TGTGCCAGCAGCTTGGGACAGTCGACTTCCTACGAGCAGTACTTC. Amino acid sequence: CASSLGQSTSYEQYF.

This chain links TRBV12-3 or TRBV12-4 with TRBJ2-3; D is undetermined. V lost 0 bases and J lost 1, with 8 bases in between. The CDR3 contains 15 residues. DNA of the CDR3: TGTGCCAGCAGTTTAGCGCTTGTGGGCACAGATACGCAGTATTTT. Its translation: CASSLALVGTDTQYF.